Detailed here is one T cell receptor (beta chain). The antigen is undetermined. V was clipped by 7 bases and J by 4 bases, with 15 bases between them. The CDR3 is 14 amino acids. The germline gives CDR1 SGHNT, CDR2 YYREEE (reference sequence). Clones were read by immunoSEQ multiplex PCR, and TCRdb kept only the in-frame ones, dropping some. Here the sample spans around 66,000 clones, around 80% being singletons. The data derive from a study of a mutant IDH1 vaccine in newly diagnosed glioma. Time point reported: week 11, during vaccination. Doses comprised 300 ug of mutant IDH1 20-mer peptide each, plus topical imiquimod.

This sequence originates from a man aged 50-60 years with glioma. The specimen comprised PBMCs, sampled from a glioma patient whose treatment included an IDH1 peptide vaccine. The chain couples TRBV5-4 to TRBJ1-3, with D possibly being TRBD1 (5 bases). CDR3 residues: CASRPWGTGNTIYF. The CDR3 DNA follows: TGTGCCAGCCGCCCATGGGGCACCGGAAACACCATATATTTT.